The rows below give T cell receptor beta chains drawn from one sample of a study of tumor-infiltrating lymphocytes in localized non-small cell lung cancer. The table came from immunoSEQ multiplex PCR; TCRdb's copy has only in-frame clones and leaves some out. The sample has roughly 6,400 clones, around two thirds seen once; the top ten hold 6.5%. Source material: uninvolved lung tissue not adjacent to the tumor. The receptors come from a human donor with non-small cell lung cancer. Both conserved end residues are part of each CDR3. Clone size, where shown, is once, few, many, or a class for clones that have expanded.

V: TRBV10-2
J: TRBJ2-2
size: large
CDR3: CASGDRADGELFF

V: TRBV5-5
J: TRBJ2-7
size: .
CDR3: CASSLTWTSGVPYEQYF

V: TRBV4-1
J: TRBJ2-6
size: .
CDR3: CASSQDESSGANVLTF

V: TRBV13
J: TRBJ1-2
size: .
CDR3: CATLGGAWYGYTF

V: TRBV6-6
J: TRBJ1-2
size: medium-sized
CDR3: CASSYGDRGDYGYTF

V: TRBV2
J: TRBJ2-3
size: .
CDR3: CASRTGQGTDTQYF

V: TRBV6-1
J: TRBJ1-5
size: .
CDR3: CASSVGYSNQPQHF

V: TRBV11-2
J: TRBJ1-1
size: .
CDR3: CASSLGPTGGTEAFF

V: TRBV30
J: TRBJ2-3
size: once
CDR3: CAWSVQGGADTQYF

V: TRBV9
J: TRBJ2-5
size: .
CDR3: CASSVGGQETQYF

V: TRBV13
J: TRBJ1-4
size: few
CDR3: CASSPGTSNEKLFF

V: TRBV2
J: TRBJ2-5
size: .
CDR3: CASRESPGVGQETQYF

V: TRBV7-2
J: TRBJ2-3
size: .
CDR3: CASTPQAADTQYF

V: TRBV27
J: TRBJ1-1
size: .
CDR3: CASSLQVRNTEAFF

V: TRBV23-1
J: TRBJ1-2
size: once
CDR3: CATKYLAGQDGYTF

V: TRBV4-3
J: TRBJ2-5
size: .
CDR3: CASSRRAWGGNQETQYF

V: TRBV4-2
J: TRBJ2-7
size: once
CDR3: CASSQFSGTQTYEQYF

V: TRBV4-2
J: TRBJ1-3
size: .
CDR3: CASSQDRGEASGNTIYF

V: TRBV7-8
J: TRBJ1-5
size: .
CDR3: CASHPRGNSNQPQHF

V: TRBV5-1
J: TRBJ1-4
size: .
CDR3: CASSWTGTGGEKLFF

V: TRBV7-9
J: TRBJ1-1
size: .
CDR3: CASSLSPAGSTEAFF

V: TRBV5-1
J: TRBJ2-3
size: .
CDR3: CASSFDRVTDTQYF

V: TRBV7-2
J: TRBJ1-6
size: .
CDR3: CASSLGVTASPLHF

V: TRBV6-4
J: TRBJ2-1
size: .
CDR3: CASSPRLTSGGNEQFF

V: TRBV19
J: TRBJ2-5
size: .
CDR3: CASSPTGGGLETQYF

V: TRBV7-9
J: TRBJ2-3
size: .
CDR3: CASSLAATDTQYF

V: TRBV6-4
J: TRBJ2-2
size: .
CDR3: CASSNRGNTGELFF

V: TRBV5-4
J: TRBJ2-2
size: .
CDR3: CASSFFGGITGELFF

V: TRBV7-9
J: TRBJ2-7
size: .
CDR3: CASSRPSTSGTYEQYF

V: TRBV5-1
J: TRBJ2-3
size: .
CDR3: CASSLGLWTDTQYF

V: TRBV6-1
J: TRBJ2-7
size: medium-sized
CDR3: CASSEQEGAAYEQYF

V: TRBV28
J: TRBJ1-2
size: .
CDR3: CASTSRTGSRGNYTF

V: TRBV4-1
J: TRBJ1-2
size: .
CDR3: CASSQSTGLNYGYTF

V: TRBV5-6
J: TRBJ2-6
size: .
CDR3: CASSRDTSGANVLTF

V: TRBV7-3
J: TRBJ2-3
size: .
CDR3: CASSIRGSGTDTQYF

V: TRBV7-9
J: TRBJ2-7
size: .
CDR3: CASSRQGDEQYF

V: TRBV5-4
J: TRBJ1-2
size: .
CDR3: CASSLSLEGVGGYTF

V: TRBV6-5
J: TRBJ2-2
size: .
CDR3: CASSYSGRGSTGELFF

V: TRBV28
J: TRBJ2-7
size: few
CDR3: CASRLPRGGEQYF

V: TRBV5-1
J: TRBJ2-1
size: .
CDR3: CASSLSPTSGSYNEQFF

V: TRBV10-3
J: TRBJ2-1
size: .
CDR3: CAISGLAGAMPSYNEQFF

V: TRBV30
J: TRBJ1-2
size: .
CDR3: CAWSVGDGRTNYGYTF